These 16 T cell receptor beta chains came from one sample sequenced in a study of blood T cell repertoires in COVID-19. Sequenced by immunoSEQ multiplex PCR; TCRdb stores in-frame clones only, minus some. This table holds around 400,000 clones, about 89% found once. Sample: peripheral blood. The source of these receptors is a man in his forties or fifties with acute or convalescent COVID-19.

The chain links TRBV5-6 to TRBJ1-6; D is perhaps TRBD1 (6 bases). Germline V gene data show CDR1 as SGHDT and CDR2 as YYEEEE. This CDR3 region has 19 residues. Trimming left V 2 bases short and J 10 bases short, with 28 bases between. The chain's CDR3 is CASSFYSASGQLRESPLHF. The CDR3 DNA reads as TGTGCCAGCAGCTTTTATTCGGCCTCAGGACAGCTGCGTGAATCACCCCTCCACTTT.

The V call is TRBV9, the J call TRBJ1-6, with 9 nucleotides matching TRBD1. V dropped 3 bases and J dropped 6; count of bases not matched to a gene: 7. Looked up from germline, CDR1 is SGDLS and CDR2 is YYNGEE. The CDR3 totals 16 residues. The DNA for the CDR3 is TGTGCCAGCAGCGCAACAGGGGGCTCAAGTAATTCACCCCTCCACTTT. The encoded protein is CASSATGGSSNSPLHF. The entire variable domain, with the rest obtained from reference TRBV9 and TRBJ1-6, is as follows: DSGVTQTPKHLITATGQRVTLRCSPRSGDLSVYWYQQSLDQGLQFLIQYYNGEERAKGNILERFSAQQFPDLHSELNLSSLELGDSALYFCASSATGGSSNSPLHFGNGTRLTVT.

This chain links TRBV7-3 with TRBJ1-1, with 7 bases identical to TRBD1. CDR3 length equals 14 residues. Germline trimming cut 5 bases from V and 5 bases from J; bases unmatched to any gene: 8. The V gene's germline CDR1 is SGHTA and CDR2 FQGTGA. The CDR3 is CASSPNRGGTEAFF. As DNA, the CDR3 is TGTGCCAGCAGCCCCAACAGGGGTGGGACTGAAGCTTTCTTT.

The V call is TRBV30, the J call TRBJ2-1; 8 bases map to TRBD2. Trimming cost V 2 bases and J 7 bases; bases outside gene matches: 4. Per the germline V gene, CDR1 is GTSNPN and CDR2 is SVGIG (reference sequence). The CDR3 has 13 residues. Here the CDR3 reads CAWSRTSKNEQFF. CDR3 nucleotides: TGTGCCTGGAGTAGGACTAGCAAAAATGAGCAGTTCTTC.

J is TRBJ1-1 and V is TRBV27; D is perhaps TRBD1 (6 bases). The germline V gene encodes CDR1 MNHEY and CDR2 SMNVEV (reference sequence). Trimming removed 6 bases from V and 3 bases from J, with 11 bases in between. The CDR3 is 13 amino acids. The DNA of the CDR3 is TGTGCCAGCAGAGGGACATCCGACACTGAAGCTTTCTTT. Its translation is CASRGTSDTEAFF.

This clone showed up just a few times. The chain carries TRBV18 and TRBJ1-2, with 7 bases that match TRBD1. V dropped 3 bases and J dropped 2; count of bases not matched to a gene: 3. The CDR3 is 14 amino acids. The germline V gene has CDR1 KGHSH and CDR2 LQKENI. The CDR3 nucleotides read TGTGCCAGCTCACCCGGGACAGACAACTATGGCTACACCTTC. Translation: CASSPGTDNYGYTF.

V gene TRBV4-1 combines with J gene TRBJ1-5; D unresolved. CDR3 length equals 14 residues. V was cut by 0 bases and J by 6 bases, with 9 bases left in between. CDR1 is MGHRA and CDR2 is YSYEKL in the germline V gene. The CDR3 loop reads CASSQERGGQPQHF. CDR3 DNA sequence: TGCGCCAGCAGCCAAGAGCGGGGAGGTCAGCCCCAGCATTTT.

The chain joins TRBV19 to TRBJ2-2, with TRBD1 matching over 7 bases. CDR3 length: 15 residues. Germline V CDR1 and CDR2: LNHDA, SQIVND (reference sequence). Unmatched junction bases numbered 8, after V lost 6 bases and J lost 4 bases. The CDR3 sequence: CASRTGTEITGELFF. CDR3 bases: TGTGCCAGTAGAACCGGGACAGAGATCACCGGGGAGCTGTTTTTT.

The V and J genes are TRBV5-6 and TRBJ2-7, with D perhaps TRBD2 (6 bases). V lost 5 bases and J lost 4, with 22 bases in between. The germline V gene encodes CDR1 SGHDT and CDR2 YYEEEE. The CDR3 has 16 amino acids. As DNA, the CDR3 is TGTGCCAGCAGTCCAATTGGGGGGACCGGCCTATACGAGCAGTACTTC. Translated, it gives CASSPIGGTGLYEQYF.

The chain joins TRBV5-1 to TRBJ2-3, with 11 bases identical to TRBD2. This CDR3 is 19 amino acids long. Germline CDR1 reads SGHRS; CDR2 reads YFSETQ. V was clipped by 4 bases and J by 5 bases; unmatched bases: 18. CDR3 DNA sequence: TGCGCCAGCAGCCGACTTAGCGGGGGGGCCTTTAGGTCGAGAGATACGCAGTATTTT. It encodes CASSRLSGGAFRSRDTQYF.

The gene calls are TRBV27 and TRBJ1-1, with 7 bases that match TRBD1. The CDR3 has 16 amino acids. The V gene end was trimmed by 1 base and the J gene end by 5 bases; junction bases not matched to a gene: 10. Germline CDR1 is MNHEY and CDR2 is SMNVEV (reference sequence). The CDR3 DNA sequence: TGTGCCAGCAGTTTATATCCGAACAGGGGCGGGACTGAAGCTTTCTTT. This encodes CASSLYPNRGGTEAFF.

The chain carries TRBV19 and TRBJ1-4, with 8 bases lining up with TRBD1. Germline-derived CDR1 and CDR2 are LNHDA and SQIVND (reference sequence). With V trimmed by 7 bases and J by 5 bases, 9 bases remained unmatched. This CDR3 has 15 amino acids. The CDR3 DNA reads as TGTGCCAGTACCTCCCTCAGGACAGGGAATGAAAAACTGTTTTTT. Its protein is CASTSLRTGNEKLFF.

This chain connects TRBV29-1 to TRBJ2-3, with 7 bases identical to TRBD2. Germline loops: CDR1 SQVTM, CDR2 ANQGSEA. Trimming cost V 6 bases and J 0 bases; bases outside gene matches: 9. The CDR3 totals 15 residues. The CDR3 sequence is CSVELARDSTDTQYF. The CDR3 nucleotides read TGCAGCGTGGAACTAGCGAGGGACAGCACAGATACGCAGTATTTT.

Comment on this clone: The sample has other DNA sequences that encode this CDR3 too. The V call is TRBV19, the J call TRBJ2-5, with TRBD1 identical over 8 bases. CDR1 LNHDA and CDR2 SQIVND come from the germline V gene (reference sequence). Trimming removed 3 bases from V and 4 bases from J; junction bases left unmatched: 7. This CDR3 spans 15 amino acids. The CDR3: CASSIGGRGLETQYF. As DNA, the CDR3 is TGTGCCAGTAGTATTGGTGGCAGGGGGCTAGAGACCCAGTACTTC.

The sample holds one count of this clone. This rearrangement joins TRBV9 to TRBJ2-3; D unclear. V lost 4 bases to trimming and J lost 0 bases, with 9 bases between them. This CDR3 contains 14 residues. The germline V gene encodes CDR1 SGDLS and CDR2 YYNGEE. The CDR3 here is CASSPTGSTDTQYF. The CDR3 coding sequence is TGTGCCAGCAGCCCTACCGGGAGCACAGATACGCAGTATTTT.

The chain carries TRBV28 and TRBJ1-5; maybe TRBD1 (5 bases). Trimming removed 5 bases from V and 4 bases from J, with 15 bases in between. Germline V CDR1 and CDR2: MDHEN, SYDVKM. CDR3 size: 15 residues. Here the CDR3 DNA reads TGTGCCAGCAGTCCCGATGGGGCGCGGAATCAGCCCCAGCATTTT. Translating gives CASSPDGARNQPQHF.